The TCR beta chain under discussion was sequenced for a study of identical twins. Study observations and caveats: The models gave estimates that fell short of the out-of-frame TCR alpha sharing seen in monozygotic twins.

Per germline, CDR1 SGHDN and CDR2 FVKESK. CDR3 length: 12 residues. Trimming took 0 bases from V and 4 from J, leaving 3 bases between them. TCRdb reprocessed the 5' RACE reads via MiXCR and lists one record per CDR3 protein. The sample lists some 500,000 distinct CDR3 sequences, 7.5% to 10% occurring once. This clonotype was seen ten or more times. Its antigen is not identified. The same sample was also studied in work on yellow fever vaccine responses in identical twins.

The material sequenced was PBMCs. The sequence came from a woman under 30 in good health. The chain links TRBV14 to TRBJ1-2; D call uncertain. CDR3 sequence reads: CASSQDPYGYTF. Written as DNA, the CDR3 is TGTGCCAGCAGCCAAGATCCCTATGGCTACACCTTC.